The clone carrying this TCR beta chain has more than one count but fewer than ten. Antigen: not known. This sample is part of a study of T-cell reconstitution after alpha-beta-depleted transplantation in children. General study points: About two months after transplant, alpha-beta T cells reportedly came from several hundred expanded graft clones. The high TCRbeta diversity at day 60 in some patients came from surviving recipient T cells and thymic progenitors. At one year after transplant, newly produced T cells mostly accounted for T-cell counts and diversity.

Germline assignment: CDR1 MNHEY and CDR2 SMNVEV (reference sequence). This CDR3 has 13 amino acids. Trimming took 6 bases from V and 5 from J, leaving 14 bases between them. A library of TCRbeta sequences, prepared with unique molecular identifiers, was generated. TCRdb itself ran the PCR reads through MiXCR, one entry per CDR3 protein. The profile covers around 270,000 distinct CDR3 sequences, with nearly 8% appearing a single time and around 9.8% taken by the ten largest. The V and J genes are TRBV27 and TRBJ2-7; D remains ambiguous. The specimen was peripheral blood, collected 360 days after TCRalphabeta/CD19-depleted stem cell transplant. The TCR was taken from a female patient between 2 and 15 years old who had a stem cell transplant for Fanconi anemia, so the T cells may come from the graft donor. CDR3 region: CASSRLAVHEQYF. CDR3 in DNA: TGTGCCAGCAGCCGTCTTGCAGTCCACGAGCAGTACTTC.